This is a list of T cell receptor beta chains from one sample in a study of graft-versus-host responses after intestinal transplantation. The antigens for these receptors are not known. Clones were sequenced by immunoSEQ multiplex PCR, and TCRdb holds only the in-frame ones, with some missing. The table records about 93,000 clones, around 83% of them present only once. Sequences were derived from unstimulated CD4+ T cells sorted from spleen or lymph node cells, sampled before intestinal transplant. These receptors were taken from a human donor who received an intestinal transplant. The conserved cysteine and the conserved F or W are not part of the CDR3 here. Each record gives: CDR3 protein, V gene, CDR3 length, J gene.

ASSLENRETQY,TRBV11-1,11,TRBJ2-5
ASSRTSGRLTIYEQY,TRBV5-1,15,TRBJ2-7
ASSLTTGYDYEQY,TRBV5-1,13,TRBJ2-7
ASTRGRRNTIY,TRBV19,11,TRBJ1-3
ASSQVDGSGGGEQF,TRBV4-1,14,TRBJ2-1
ASSVAGGVGETQY,TRBV9,13,TRBJ2-5
ASSSAGPEKLF,TRBV28,11,TRBJ1-4
ASTPWGQGYEQY,TRBV5-1,12,NA
ASSWRPGTGELF,TRBV7-2,12,TRBJ2-2
ASKPRDRDYEQY,TRBV27,12,TRBJ2-7
ASSLEGGSYNEQF,TRBV5-5,13,TRBJ2-1
ASSYDRGGEKLF,TRBV6-5,12,TRBJ1-4
ASSVASGSGEQY,TRBV9,12,TRBJ2-5
ASSPAGRDEQF,TRBV10-1,11,TRBJ2-1
SVVGDRGETYEQY,TRBV29-1,13,TRBJ2-7
ASSSREGGSGYT,TRBV5-1,12,TRBJ1-2
ASSPELVYHSSYEQY,TRBV18,15,TRBJ2-7
ASSHGTGKGEQY,TRBV5-6,12,TRBJ2-7
ASSRDTQETQY,TRBV5-1,11,TRBJ2-5
ASSGTEVAYGYT,TRBV2,12,TRBJ1-2
ASSLRGSRDTQY,TRBV5-4,12,TRBJ2-3
ASSQKTGYQPQH,TRBV4-1,12,TRBJ1-5
ASKTGAKNTGELF,TRBV28,13,TRBJ2-2
ASSLSPGMGEKLF,TRBV5-1,13,TRBJ1-4
ASSEAPGRGNTGELF,TRBV6-1,15,TRBJ2-2
ASSTKQGSRAETQY,TRBV19,14,TRBJ2-5
ASSLAGTGGGEQY,TRBV5-1,13,TRBJ2-7
ASSSTSGKGGETQY,TRBV5-4,14,TRBJ2-5
ASSRPTSPGTGAHEQY,TRBV7-9,16,TRBJ2-7
ASSILGGDPRDTQY,TRBV19,14,TRBJ2-3
ASSVSGLAGGYQETQY,TRBV9,16,TRBJ2-5
AGNRGYEQY,TRBV30,9,TRBJ2-7
ASSLVSRQEVNSPLH,TRBV28,15,TRBJ1-6
ASSYGQGARNEQY,TRBV6-6,13,TRBJ2-7
ASTRTSGSYETQY,TRBV6-1,13,TRBJ2-5
ASALSGGSHEQF,TRBV19,12,TRBJ2-1
ASRSQGARTEAF,TRBV5-1,12,TRBJ1-1
ASSLDGDSSYNEQF,TRBV5-4,14,TRBJ2-1
ASTVGGNQPQH,TRBV10-2,11,TRBJ1-5
ATSRGSEPPLH,TRBV10-3,11,TRBJ1-6
ASSTFRQYAEQY,TRBV6-1,12,TRBJ2-7
ASSEGGWTGGQETQY,TRBV6-1,15,TRBJ2-5
ASSTTGQGINEQY,TRBV19,13,TRBJ2-7
ASSRGTRQGLTYEQY,TRBV4-1,15,NA
ASSQEGGGALSTDTQY,TRBV4-1,16,TRBJ2-3
ASTVGANTGELF,TRBV6-1,12,TRBJ2-2
ASSPRGPVSDTQY,TRBV5-6,13,TRBJ2-3
ASSLGTLKSSYNEQF,TRBV4-1,15,TRBJ2-1
ASTVHPSGGANEQF,TRBV10-2,14,TRBJ2-1
ASSLGTHNEQF,TRBV5-1,11,TRBJ2-1